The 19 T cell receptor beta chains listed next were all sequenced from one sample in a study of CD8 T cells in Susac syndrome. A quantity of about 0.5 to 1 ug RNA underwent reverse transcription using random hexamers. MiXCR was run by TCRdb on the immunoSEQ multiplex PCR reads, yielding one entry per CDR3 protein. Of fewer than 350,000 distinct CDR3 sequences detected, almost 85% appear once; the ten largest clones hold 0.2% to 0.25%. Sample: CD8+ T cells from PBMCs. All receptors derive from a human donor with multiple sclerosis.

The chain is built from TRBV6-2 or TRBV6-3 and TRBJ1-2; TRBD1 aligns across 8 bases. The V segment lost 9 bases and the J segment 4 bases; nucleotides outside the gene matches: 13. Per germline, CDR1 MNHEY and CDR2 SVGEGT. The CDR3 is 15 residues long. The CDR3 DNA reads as TGTGCCAGTGGGGTACAGGGGGACAAACTCTATGGCTACACCTTC. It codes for CASGVQGDKLYGYTF.

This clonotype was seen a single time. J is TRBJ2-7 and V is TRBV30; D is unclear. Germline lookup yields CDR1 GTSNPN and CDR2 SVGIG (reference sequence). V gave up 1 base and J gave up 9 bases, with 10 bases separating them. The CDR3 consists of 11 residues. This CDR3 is CAWSGGTGQYF. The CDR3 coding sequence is TGTGCCTGGAGTGGAGGTACGGGGCAGTACTTC.

CDR3 in DNA: TGTGCCAGCAGTGCCCAACCGAGCCCTAACTCTGGAAACACCATATATTTT. This codes for CASSAQPSPNSGNTIYF. The chain has TRBV25-1 and TRBJ1-3, with unresolved D. Germline V gene lookup returns CDR1 MGHDK and CDR2 SYGVNS. The germline V and J ends were trimmed by 4 bases and 0 bases, with 16 bases remaining between them. The CDR3 consists of 17 residues.

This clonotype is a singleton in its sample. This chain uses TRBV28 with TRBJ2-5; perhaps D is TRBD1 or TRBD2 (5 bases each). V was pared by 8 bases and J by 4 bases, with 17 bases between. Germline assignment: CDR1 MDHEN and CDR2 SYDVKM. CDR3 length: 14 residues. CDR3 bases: TGTGCCAGCCAGTTGGGGACCGAGCGAGAGACCCAGTACTTC. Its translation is CASQLGTERETQYF.

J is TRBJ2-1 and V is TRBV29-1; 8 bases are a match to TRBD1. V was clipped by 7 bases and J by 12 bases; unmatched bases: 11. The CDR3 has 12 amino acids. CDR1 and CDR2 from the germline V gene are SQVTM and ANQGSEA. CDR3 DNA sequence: TGCAGCGCGGCTGAGACAGGGGTTCGGCAGTTCTTC. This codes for CSAAETGVRQFF.

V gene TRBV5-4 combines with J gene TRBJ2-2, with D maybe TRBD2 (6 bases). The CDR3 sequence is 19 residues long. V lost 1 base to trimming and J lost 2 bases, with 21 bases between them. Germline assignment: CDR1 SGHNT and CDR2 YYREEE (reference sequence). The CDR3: CASSLMPHFGTLNTGELFF. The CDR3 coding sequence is TGTGCCAGCAGCTTGATGCCTCATTTTGGGACTTTAAACACCGGGGAGCTGTTTTTT.

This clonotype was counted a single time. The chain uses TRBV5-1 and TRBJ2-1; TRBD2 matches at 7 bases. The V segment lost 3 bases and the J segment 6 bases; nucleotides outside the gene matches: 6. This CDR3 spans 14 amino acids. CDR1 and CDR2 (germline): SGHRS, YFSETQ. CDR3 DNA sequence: TGCGCCAGCAGCTGGTTGGGAGGGCCCAATGAGCAGTTCTTC. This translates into CASSWLGGPNEQFF.

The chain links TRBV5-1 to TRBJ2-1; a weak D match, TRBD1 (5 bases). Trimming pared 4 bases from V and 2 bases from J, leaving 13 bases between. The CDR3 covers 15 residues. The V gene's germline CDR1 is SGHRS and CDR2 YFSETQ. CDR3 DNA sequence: TGCGCCAGCAGCCGGACAACCCTCACCTACAATGAGCAGTTCTTC. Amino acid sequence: CASSRTTLTYNEQFF.

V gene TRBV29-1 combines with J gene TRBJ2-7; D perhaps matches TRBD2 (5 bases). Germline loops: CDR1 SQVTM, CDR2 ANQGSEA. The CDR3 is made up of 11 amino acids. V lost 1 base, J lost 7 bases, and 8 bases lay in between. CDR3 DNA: TGCAGCGTTGAAGGAGGGTCAGAGCAGTACTTC. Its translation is CSVEGGSEQYF.

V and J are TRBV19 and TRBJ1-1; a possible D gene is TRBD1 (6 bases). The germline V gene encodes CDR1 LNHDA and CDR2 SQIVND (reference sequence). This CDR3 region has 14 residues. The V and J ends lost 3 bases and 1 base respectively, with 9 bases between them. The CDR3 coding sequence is TGTGCCAGTAGTATCGGGGGCGGGAACACTGAAGCTTTCTTT. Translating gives CASSIGGGNTEAFF.

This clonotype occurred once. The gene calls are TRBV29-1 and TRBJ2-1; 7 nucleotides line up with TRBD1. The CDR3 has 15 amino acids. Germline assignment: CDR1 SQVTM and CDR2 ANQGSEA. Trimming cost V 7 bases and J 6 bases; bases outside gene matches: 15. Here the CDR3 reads CSDLDAGTATNEQFF. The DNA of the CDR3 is TGCAGCGACCTCGATGCCGGGACAGCCACCAATGAGCAGTTCTTC.

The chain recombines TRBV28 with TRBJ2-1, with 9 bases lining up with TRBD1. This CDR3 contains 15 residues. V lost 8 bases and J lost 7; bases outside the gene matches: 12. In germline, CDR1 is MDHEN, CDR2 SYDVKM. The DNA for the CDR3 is TGTGCCAGCTGCGGAACAGGGGGCTGGGGGAATGAGCAGTTCTTC. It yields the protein CASCGTGGWGNEQFF.

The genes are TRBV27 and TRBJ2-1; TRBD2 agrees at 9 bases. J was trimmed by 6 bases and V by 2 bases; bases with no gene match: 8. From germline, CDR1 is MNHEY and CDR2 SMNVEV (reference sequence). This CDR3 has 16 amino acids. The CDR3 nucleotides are TGTGCCAGCAGTTTAATAGCGGGAGAGGGGTCCAATGAGCAGTTCTTC. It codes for CASSLIAGEGSNEQFF.

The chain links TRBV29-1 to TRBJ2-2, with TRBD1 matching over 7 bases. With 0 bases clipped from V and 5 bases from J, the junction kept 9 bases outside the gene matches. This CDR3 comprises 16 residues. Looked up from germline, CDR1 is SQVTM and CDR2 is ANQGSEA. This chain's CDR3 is CSVEDPGGFGTGELFF. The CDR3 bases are TGCAGCGTTGAAGACCCAGGGGGTTTCGGGACCGGGGAGCTGTTTTTT.

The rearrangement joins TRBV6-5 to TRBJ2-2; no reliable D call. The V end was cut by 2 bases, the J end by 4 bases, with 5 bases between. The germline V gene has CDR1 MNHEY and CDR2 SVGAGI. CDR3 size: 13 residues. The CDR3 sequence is CASSYRATGELFF. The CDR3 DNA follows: TGTGCCAGCAGTTACAGGGCCACCGGGGAGCTGTTTTTT.

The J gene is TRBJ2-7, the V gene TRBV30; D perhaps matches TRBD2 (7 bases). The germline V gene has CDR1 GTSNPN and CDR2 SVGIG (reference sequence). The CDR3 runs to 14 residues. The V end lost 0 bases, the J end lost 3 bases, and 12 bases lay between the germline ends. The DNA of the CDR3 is TGTGCCTGGAGTGTACGGGGAGGGGGCTACGAGCAGTACTTC. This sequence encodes CAWSVRGGGYEQYF.

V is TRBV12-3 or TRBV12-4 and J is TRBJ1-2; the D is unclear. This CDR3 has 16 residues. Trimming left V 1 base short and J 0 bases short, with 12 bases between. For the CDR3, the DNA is TGTGCCAGCAGTTTAGGCGCCCTGGGGACTAACTATGGCTACACCTTC. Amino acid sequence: CASSLGALGTNYGYTF.

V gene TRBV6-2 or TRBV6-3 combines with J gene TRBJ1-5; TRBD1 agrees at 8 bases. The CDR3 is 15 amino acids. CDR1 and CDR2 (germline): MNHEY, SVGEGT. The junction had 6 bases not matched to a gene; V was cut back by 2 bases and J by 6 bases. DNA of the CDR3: TGTGCCAGCAGTTACCAGACAGGGGTGGGTCAGCCCCAGCATTTT. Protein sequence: CASSYQTGVGQPQHF.

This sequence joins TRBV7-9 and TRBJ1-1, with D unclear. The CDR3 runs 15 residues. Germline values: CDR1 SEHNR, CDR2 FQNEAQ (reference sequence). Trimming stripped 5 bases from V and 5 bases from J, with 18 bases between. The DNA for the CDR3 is TGTGCCAGCAGCCCATCGAGGGCGGGGTGGACTGAAGCTTTCTTT. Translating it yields CASSPSRAGWTEAFF.